Detailed here is one T cell receptor (beta chain). This record belongs to a study of blood T cell repertoires in COVID-19. Looking at the study overall: From T cells, B-cell-depleted T cells, or PBMCs came the material, which was cDNA or gDNA.

This table comes from immunoSEQ multiplex PCR, and its TCRdb copy is limited to in-frame clones, with some not included. The sample yields some 170,000 clones, approximately 80% seen once. CDR3 length: 13 amino acids. Deletions cut 10 bases from V and 0 bases from J, with 12 bases between. CDR1 and CDR2 from the germline V gene are MDHEN and SYDVKM. Sequences were obtained from PBMCs or T cells enriched from blood (not recorded which). The genes are TRBV28 and TRBJ2-5; maybe TRBD1 (5 bases). The sequence was obtained from a man aged 45 to 65 who had recovered from COVID-19. CDR3 loop: CATRSTDQETQYF. As DNA, the CDR3 is TGTGCCACCCGATCGACAGACCAAGAGACCCAGTACTTC.